Given below is one TCR beta chain in context. The trim removed 5 bases at V and 8 bases at J, leaving 6 bases unmatched. Germline assignment: CDR1 LNHDA and CDR2 SQIVND (reference sequence). The CDR3 runs 13 residues. The data derive from a study of cytomegalovirus exposure and HLA in healthy donors. The PCR used 60 Vbeta and 13 Jbeta primers. The repertoire was sequenced with immunoSEQ multiplex PCR; TCRdb's copy has only in-frame clones and lacks some. Here the sample spans some 130,000 clones, 82% being singletons. The chain has TRBV19 and TRBJ1-2; 9 bases map to TRBD1. The sample was PBMCs. The sequence came from a male donor in good health and CMV-seropositive. The CDR3 loop reads CASSSSDRGGYTF. The CDR3 DNA reads as TGTGCCAGTAGTTCCTCGGACAGGGGCGGCTACACCTTC.